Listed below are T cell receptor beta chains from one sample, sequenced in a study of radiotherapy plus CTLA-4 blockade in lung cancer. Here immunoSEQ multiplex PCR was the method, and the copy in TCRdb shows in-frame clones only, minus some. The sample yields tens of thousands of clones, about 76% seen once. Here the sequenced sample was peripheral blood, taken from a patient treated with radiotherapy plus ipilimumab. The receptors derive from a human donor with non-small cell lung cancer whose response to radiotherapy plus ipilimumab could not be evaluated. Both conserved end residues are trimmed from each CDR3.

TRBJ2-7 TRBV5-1 ASSSQPGQGGEQY
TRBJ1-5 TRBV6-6 ASGGTVAIRQPQH
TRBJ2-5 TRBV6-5 ASSYSWRGGQETQY
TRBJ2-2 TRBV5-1 ASSPRGGGWNTGELF
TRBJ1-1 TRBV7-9 ASTPWRGGDTEAF
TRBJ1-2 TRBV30 AWSVLSVGYT
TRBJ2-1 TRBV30 AWSVGPRLAGIYNEQF
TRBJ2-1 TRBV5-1 ASSLGLAGSNEQF
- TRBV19 ASSIQTGGEQY
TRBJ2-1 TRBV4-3 ASSQDIGKSYNEQF
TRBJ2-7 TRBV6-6 ASSNPRRGQGNEQY
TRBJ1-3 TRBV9 ASSVGQGGFSGNTIY
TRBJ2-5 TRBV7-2 ASSLSSGVQETQY
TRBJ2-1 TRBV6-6 ASSYVAGGEGEQF
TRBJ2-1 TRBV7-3 ASSSLAGSSYNEQF
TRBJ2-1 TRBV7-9 ASDRGGTLSEQF
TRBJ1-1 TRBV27 VSRNRGMNTEAF
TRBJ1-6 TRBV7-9 ASSLAGGDSPLH
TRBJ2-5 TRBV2 ASSFLGLVEETQY
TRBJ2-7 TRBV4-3 ASSWSTGAYEQY
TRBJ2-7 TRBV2 ASNYGTGSYEQY
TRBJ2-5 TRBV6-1 ASDMSQARETQY
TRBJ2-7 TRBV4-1 ASSPNSGPTYEQY
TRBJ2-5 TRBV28 ASTFGGEGQETQY